The T cell receptor beta chain under discussion was sequenced for a study of T cells in Graves' hyperthyroidism and ophthalmopathy. The V and J ends lost 1 base and 4 bases respectively, with 14 bases between them. This CDR3 spans 15 amino acids. The source material, RNA transcripts, was used to amplify TCR beta CDR3 regions. Primed by the HTBI set, a first-round RT-PCR was run on the TCR CDR3. From the multiplex PCR reads, TCRdb called clonotypes with MiXCR, one entry per CDR3 protein. Of approximately 420,000 distinct CDR3 sequences listed, around 14% are singletons. Graves' hyperthyroidism qualified as stable when ophthalmopathy did not progress within 18 months.

This chain connects TRBV12-3 or TRBV12-4 to TRBJ2-7; D call uncertain. This TCR came from a woman in her twenties or thirties with Graves' hyperthyroidism. Sequenced: blood. The CDR3 coding sequence is TGTGCCAGCAGTTTAGACCCCGAAGCTTCATACGAGCAGTACTTC. As protein: CASSLDPEASYEQYF.